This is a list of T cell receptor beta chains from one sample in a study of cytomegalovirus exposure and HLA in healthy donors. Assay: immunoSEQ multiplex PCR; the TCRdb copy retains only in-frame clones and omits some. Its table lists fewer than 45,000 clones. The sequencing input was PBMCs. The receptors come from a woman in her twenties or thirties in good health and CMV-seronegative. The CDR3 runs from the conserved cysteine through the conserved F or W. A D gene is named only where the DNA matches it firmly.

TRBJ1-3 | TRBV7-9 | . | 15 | TGTGCCAGCAGCTTAGGGACAGCTTCTGGAAACACCATATATTTT | CASSLGTASGNTIYF
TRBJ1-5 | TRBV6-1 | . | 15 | TGTGCCAGCAGTGCTAACAGAAATAGCAATCAGCCCCAGCATTTT | CASSANRNSNQPQHF
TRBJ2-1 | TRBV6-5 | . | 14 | TGTGCCAGCAGTTACTGTAGCGAGGACAATGAGCAGTTCTTC | CASSYCSEDNEQFF
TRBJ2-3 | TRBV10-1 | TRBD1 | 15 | TGCGCCAGCAGTGAGGGGACAGGGGGCGCAGATAAGCAGTATTTT | CASSEGTGGADKQYF
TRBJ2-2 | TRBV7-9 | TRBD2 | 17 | TGTGCCAGCAGCTCCGGGACTAGCGGGGGGAACACCGGGGAGCTGTTTTTT | CASSSGTSGGNTGELFF
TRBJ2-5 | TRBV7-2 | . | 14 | TGTGCCAGCAGCTTAGCTCGACTGCAAGAGACCCAGTACTTC | CASSLARLQETQYF
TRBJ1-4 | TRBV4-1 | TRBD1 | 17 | TGCGCCAGCAGCCACCTAGGACAGGGCGCAACTAATGAAAAACTGTTTTTT | CASSHLGQGATNEKLFF
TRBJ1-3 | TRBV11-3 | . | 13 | TGTGCCAGCAGCTTCCGAGGGGGAAACACCATATATTTT | CASSFRGGNTIYF
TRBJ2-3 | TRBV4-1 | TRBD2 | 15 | TGCGCCAGCAGCCAAGTGGCGGGAGGGATGGATACGCAGTATTTT | CASSQVAGGMDTQYF
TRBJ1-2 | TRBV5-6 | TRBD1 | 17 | TGTGCCAGCAGCGCACTGCGGGACAGGGTCCGTAACTATGGCTACACCTTC | CASSALRDRVRNYGYTF
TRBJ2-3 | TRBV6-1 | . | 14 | TGTGCCAGCAGTGAACGCCAGGCCGCAGATACGCAGTATTTT | CASSERQAADTQYF
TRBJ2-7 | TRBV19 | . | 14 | TGTGCCAGTAGTATAGCGGCCGGGGGCTACGAGCAGTACTTC | CASSIAAGGYEQYF
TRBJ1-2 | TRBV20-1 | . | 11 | TGCAGTGCTCCTCGGACAGTCGGCTACACCTTC | CSAPRTVGYTF
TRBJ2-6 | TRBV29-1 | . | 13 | TGCAGCGCCGCAGGGGCCGGGGCCAACGTCCTGACTTTC | CSAAGAGANVLTF
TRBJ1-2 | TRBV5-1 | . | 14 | TGCGCCAGCAGCCCACGGAGGGCTGAGTATGGCTACACCTTC | CASSPRRAEYGYTF
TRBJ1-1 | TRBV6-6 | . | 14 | TGTGCCAGCAGTTACTACAGAATGAACACTGAAGCTTTCTTT | CASSYYRMNTEAFF
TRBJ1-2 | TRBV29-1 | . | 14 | TGCAGCGTTGAAAAGCTAGCAGTTAACTATGGCTACACCTTC | CSVEKLAVNYGYTF
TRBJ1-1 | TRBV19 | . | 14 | TGTGCCAGTAGTGCCCACGAGGTGAACACTGAAGCTTTCTTT | CASSAHEVNTEAFF